The T cell receptor (beta chain) described here comes from a study of T cell changes during pregnancy in multiple sclerosis. Germline CDR1 MNHEY, CDR2 SMNVEV (reference sequence). CDR3 length: 14 residues. V lost 4 bases and J lost 4; bases outside the gene matches: 5. Sequencing used immunoSEQ multiplex PCR; TCRdb keeps in-frame clones, though not all of them. The sample yields over 40,000 clones, around 90% seen once. The chain links TRBV27 to TRBJ1-2; TRBD1 matches at 8 bases. Here the sequenced sample was CD4+ T cells from peripheral blood mononuclear cells, taken in the second trimester of pregnancy. The sequence was obtained from a female donor with multiple sclerosis, enrolled in a pregnancy study. The CDR3 region is CASSSFQGAYGYTF. CDR3 bases: TGTGCCAGCAGTTCATTCCAGGGGGCCTATGGCTACACCTTC.